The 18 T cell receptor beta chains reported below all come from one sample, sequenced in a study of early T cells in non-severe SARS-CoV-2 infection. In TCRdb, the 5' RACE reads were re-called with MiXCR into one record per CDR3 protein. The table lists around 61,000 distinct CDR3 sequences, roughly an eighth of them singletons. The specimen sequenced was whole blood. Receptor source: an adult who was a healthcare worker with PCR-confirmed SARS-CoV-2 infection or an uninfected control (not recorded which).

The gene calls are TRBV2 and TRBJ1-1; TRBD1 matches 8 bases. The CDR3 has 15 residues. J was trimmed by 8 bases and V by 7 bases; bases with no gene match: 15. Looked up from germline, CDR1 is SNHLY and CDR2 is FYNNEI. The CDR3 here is CASTQGQVFPGEAFF. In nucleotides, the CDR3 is TGTGCCAGCACTCAGGGACAGGTCTTTCCTGGGGAAGCTTTCTTT.

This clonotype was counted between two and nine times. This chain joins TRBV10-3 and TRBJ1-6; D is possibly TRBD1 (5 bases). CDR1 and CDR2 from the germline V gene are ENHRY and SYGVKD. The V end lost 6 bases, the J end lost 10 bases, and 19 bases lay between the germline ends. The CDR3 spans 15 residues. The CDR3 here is CAISARDSVGSPLHF. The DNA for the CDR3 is TGTGCCATCAGCGCGCGTGACAGCGTAGGATCACCCCTCCACTTT.

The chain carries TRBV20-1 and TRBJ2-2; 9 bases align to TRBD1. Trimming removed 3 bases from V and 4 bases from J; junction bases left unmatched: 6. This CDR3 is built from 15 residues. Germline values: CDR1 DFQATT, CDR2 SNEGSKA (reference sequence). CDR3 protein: CSARITGGLTGELFF. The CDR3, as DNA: TGCAGTGCTAGGATTACAGGGGGCCTCACCGGGGAGCTGTTTTTT.

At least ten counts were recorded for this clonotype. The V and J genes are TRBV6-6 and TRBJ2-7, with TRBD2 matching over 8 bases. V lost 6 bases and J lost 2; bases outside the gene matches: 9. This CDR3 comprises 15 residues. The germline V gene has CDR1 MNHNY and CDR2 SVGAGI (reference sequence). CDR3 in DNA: TGTGCCAGCAGACCCCCGGGAGGGGATACCTACGAGCAGTACTTC. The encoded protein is CASRPPGGDTYEQYF.

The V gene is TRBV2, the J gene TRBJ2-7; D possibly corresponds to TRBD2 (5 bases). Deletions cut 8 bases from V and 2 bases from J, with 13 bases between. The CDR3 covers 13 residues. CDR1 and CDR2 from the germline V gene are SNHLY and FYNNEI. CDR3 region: CASHEGGPYEQYF. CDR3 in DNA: TGTGCCAGCCACGAAGGAGGCCCCTACGAGCAGTACTTC. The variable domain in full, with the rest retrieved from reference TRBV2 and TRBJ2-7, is EPEVTQTPSHQVTQMGQEVILRCVPISNHLYFYWYRQILGQKVEFLVSFYNNEISEKSEIFDDQFSVERPDGSNFTLKIRSTKLEDSAMYFCASHEGGPYEQYFGPGTRLTVT.

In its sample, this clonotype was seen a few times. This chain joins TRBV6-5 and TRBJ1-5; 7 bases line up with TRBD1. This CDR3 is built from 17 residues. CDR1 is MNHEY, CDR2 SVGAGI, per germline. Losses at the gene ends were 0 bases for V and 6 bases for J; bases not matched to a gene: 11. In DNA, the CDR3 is TGTGCCAGCAGTTACTCGATTCCCCAGGGGGGAGGTCAGCCCCAGCATTTT. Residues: CASSYSIPQGGGQPQHF.

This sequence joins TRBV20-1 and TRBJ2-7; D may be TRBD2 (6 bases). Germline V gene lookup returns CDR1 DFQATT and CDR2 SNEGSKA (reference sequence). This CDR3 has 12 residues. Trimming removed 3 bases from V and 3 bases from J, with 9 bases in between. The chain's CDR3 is CSARRLVYEQYF. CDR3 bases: TGCAGTGCTAGGCGACTAGTCTACGAGCAGTACTTC.

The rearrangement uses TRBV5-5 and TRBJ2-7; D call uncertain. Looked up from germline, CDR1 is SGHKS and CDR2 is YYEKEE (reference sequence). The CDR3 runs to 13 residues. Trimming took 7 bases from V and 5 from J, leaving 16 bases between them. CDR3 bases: TGTGCCAGCGCCTCCTTGGTGGTCGACGAGCAGTACTTC. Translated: CASASLVVDEQYF.

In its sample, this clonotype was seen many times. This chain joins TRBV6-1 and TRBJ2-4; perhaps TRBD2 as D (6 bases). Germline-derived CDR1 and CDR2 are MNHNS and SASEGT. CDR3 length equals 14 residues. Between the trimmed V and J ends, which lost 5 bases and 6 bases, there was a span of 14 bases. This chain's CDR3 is CASSIPPGVNIQYF. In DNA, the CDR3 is TGTGCCAGCAGTATCCCTCCGGGGGTAAACATTCAGTACTTC.

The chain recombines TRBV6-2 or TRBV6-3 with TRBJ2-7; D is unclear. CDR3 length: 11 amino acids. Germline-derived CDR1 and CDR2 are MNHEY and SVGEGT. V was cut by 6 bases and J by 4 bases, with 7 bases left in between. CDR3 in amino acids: CASRIGYEQYF. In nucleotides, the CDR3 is TGTGCCAGCAGAATTGGGTACGAGCAGTACTTC.

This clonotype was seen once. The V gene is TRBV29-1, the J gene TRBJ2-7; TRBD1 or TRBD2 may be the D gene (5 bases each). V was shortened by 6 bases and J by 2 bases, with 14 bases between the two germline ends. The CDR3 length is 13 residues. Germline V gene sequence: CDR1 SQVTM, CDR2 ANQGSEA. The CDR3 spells CSVLGRNTYEQYF. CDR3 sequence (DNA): TGCAGCGTCTTGGGACGGAATACCTACGAGCAGTACTTC.

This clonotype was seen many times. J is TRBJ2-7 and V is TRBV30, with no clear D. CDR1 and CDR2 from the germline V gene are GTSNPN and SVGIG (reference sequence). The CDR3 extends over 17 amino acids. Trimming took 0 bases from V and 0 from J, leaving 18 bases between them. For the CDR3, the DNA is TGTGCCTGGAGTGTACTTAGAGGAACTTCAAACTCCTACGAGCAGTACTTC. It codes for CAWSVLRGTSNSYEQYF.

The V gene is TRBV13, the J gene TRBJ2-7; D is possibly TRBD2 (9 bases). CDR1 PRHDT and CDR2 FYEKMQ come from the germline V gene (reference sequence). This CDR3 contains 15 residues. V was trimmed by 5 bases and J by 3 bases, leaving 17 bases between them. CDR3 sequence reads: CASSPSGTGHYEQYF. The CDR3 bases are TGTGCCAGCAGCCCTAGCGGGACAGGACACTACGAGCAGTACTTC.

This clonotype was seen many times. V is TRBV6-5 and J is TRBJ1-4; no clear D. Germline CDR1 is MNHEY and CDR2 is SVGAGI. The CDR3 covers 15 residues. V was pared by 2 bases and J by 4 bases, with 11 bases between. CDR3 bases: TGTGCCAGCAGTTACGTCTCGGGGTATAATGAAAAACTGTTTTTT. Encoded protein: CASSYVSGYNEKLFF.

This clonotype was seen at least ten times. The CDR3 loop reads CASSSFSYEQYF. The CDR3 DNA reads TGTGCCAGCTCATCCTTCTCCTACGAGCAGTACTTC. J is TRBJ2-7 and V is TRBV18, with D unresolved. Trimming took off 5 bases at V and 0 bases at J, with 5 bases between the two ends. CDR3 size: 12 residues. CDR1 and CDR2 (germline): KGHSH, LQKENI. Full variable domain (outside the CDR3, taken from reference TRBV18 and TRBJ2-7): NAGVMQNPRHLVRRRGQEARLRCSPMKGHSHVYWYRQLPEEGLKFMVYLQKENIIDESGMPKERFSAEFPKEGPSILRIQQVVRGDSAAYFCASSSFSYEQYFGPGTRLTVT.

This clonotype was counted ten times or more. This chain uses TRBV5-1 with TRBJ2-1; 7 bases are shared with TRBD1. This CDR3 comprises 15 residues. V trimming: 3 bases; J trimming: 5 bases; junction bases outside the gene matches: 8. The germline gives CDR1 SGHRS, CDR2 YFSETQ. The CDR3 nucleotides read TGCGCCAGCAGCTCCGCAGGGGGTAGTCACAATGAGCAGTTCTTC. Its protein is CASSSAGGSHNEQFF.

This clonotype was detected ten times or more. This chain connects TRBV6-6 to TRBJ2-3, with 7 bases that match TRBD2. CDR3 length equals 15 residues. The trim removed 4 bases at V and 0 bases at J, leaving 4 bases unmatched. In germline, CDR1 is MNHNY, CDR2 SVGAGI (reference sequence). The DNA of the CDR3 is TGTGCCAGCAGTTTTCCAGCGGGGAGCACAGATACGCAGTATTTT. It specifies CASSFPAGSTDTQYF.

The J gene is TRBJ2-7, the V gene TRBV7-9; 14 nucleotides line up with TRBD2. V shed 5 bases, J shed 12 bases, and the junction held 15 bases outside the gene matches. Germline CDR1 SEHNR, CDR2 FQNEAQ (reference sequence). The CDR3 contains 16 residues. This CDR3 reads CASSPGTSGGQTRLYF. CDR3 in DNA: TGTGCCAGCAGCCCCGGGACTAGCGGGGGCCAGACTAGGCTGTACTTC.